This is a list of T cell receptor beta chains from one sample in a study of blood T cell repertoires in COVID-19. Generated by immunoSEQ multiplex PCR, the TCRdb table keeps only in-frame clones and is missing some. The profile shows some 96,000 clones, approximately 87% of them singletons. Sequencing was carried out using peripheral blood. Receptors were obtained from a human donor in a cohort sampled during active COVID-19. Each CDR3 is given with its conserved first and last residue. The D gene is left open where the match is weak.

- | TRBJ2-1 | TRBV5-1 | TGCGCCAGCAGCTTGGCTGGACAGTTTAGCTCCTACAATGAGCAGTTCTTC | CASSLAGQFSSYNEQFF
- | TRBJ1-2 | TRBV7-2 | TGTGCCAGCAGCCCCCGGGAGGCGACTTCTGGCTACACCTTC | CASSPREATSGYTF
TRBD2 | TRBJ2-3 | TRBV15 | TGTGCCACCCGGGAGGCGGGGAGCACAGATACGCAGTATTTT | CATREAGSTDTQYF
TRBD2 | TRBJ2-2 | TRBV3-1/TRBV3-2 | TGTGCCAGCAGCAAAACTCGCGGGGGGGCGCGGACCGGGGAGCTGTTTTTT | CASSKTRGGARTGELFF
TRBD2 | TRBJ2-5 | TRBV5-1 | TGCGCCAGCAGCATATTACAGGGCGGGGGGCAAGAGACCCAGTACTTC | CASSILQGGGQETQYF
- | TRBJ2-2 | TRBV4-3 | TGCGCCAGCAGTCTAGGGGTGGGTTCGAACACCGGGGAGCTGTTTTTT | CASSLGVGSNTGELFF
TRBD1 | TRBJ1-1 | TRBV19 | TGTGCCAGTAGACTTGGGGACAGGGTTGCGAACACTGAAGCTTTCTTT | CASRLGDRVANTEAFF
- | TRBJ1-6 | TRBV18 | TGTGCCAGCTCGTACCGCGTCTCAGGGGATTCACCCCTCCACTTT | CASSYRVSGDSPLHF
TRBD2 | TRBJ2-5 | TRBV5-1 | TGCGCCAGCAGCTTGGCTCAGGGACTACAAGAGACCCAGTACTTC | CASSLAQGLQETQYF
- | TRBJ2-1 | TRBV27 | TGTGCCAGCAGCCTTGCCGAAAGGGAGCTGAATGAGCAGTTCTTC | CASSLAERELNEQFF
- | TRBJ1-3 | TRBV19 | TGTGCCAGTAGTCCAGAGGTCGGCAGAAGTGGAAACACCATATATTTT | CASSPEVGRSGNTIYF
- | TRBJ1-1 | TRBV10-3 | TGTGCCATCAGTGTTACAGGGAACACTGAAGCTTTCTTT | CAISVTGNTEAFF
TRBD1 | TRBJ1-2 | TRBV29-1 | TGCAGCGTTGATCCGACAGGGAGATGGTCTAACTATGGCTACACCTTC | CSVDPTGRWSNYGYTF
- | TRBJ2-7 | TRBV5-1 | TGCGCCAGCAGCTTGGCCAATCGGTTAGACGAGCAGTACTTC | CASSLANRLDEQYF
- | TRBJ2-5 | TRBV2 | TGTGCCAGCAGTGAGGAGATGCAGGGAGGGACCCAGTACTTC | CASSEEMQGGTQYF
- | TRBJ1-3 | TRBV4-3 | TGCGCCAGCAGCCAAGATGGGGCTTCTGGAAACACCATATATTTT | CASSQDGASGNTIYF
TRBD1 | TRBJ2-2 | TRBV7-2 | TGTGCCAGCATCGGACAGGGGGCGGGCACCGGGGAGCTGTTTTTT | CASIGQGAGTGELFF
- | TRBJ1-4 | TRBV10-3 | TGTGCCATCGGACGAGTGGGGGGGACTGGAGAAAAACTGTTTTTT | CAIGRVGGTGEKLFF
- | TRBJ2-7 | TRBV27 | TGTGCCAGCAGTTCTGGACAGACCTACGAGCAGTACTTC | CASSSGQTYEQYF
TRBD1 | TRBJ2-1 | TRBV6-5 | TGTGCCAGCACCAGGCCGGGACAGGCCGTCAATGAGCAGTTCTTC | CASTRPGQAVNEQFF